This T cell receptor (beta chain) originates from a study of OX40 agonist ivuxolimab in advanced cancers. Regarding the study in general: The costimulatory receptor OX40 (CD134) was targeted by ivuxolimab, a fully human IgG2 agonistic monoclonal antibody. The purpose of peripheral TCRbeta sequencing was to test whether ivuxolimab changed TCR sequence diversity and led to clonal T-cell expansion. Among the 50 to 55 dose-escalation patients, around 20 had hepatocellular carcinoma, some 15 melanoma, 9 renal cell carcinoma and 9 head and neck cancer. In the dose-escalation cohort, around four fifths of patients were male, and the mean age was around 60 years with a range of roughly 23 to 90. Partial responses occurred in three dose-escalation patients: two with cutaneous melanoma and one with hepatocellular carcinoma. Intravenous ivuxolimab was administered to patients every 2 weeks at six dose levels: 0.01, 0.1, 0.3, 1.5, 3 and 10 mg/kg. Prior anti-PD-1, anti-PD-L1 or anti-CTLA-4 therapy was permitted, and checkpoint inhibitors had been received by approximately 39% of dose-escalation patients. The paper reports the monotherapy dose-escalation portion (N of about 47 patients) of the phase I ivuxolimab trial.

Genomic DNA was isolated from the sorted cells so that the TCRbeta CDR3 region could be sequenced. The immunoSEQ Assay was used to sequence the TCRbeta CDR3 regions. TCRdb took over this immuneACCESS table, retaining in-frame rearrangements with V and J assigned. Such tables are incomplete; in checked studies, under half of the missing clones stem from an unresolved V gene, and the remainder is unexplained. The sample table contains about 82,000 clones; only one count was recorded for around four fifths of them. The ten biggest clones cover over 0.7% of the sample. What the research found in general, with its limitations: At doses from 0.1 to 3.0 mg/kg, clonal expansion was seen in both CD4+ and CD8+ blood T cells between baseline and week 6. After ivuxolimab, expanded clones were on average more numerous among CD8+ T cells than among CD4+ T cells. Low levels of normalized T-cell clonal expansion were also seen in some patients who did not respond. The antigen specificity of the peripheral T cells that underwent clonal expansion was not determined. In the 0.1-3.0 mg/kg groups, partial responders were among the patients with the lowest normalized peripheral clonal expansion, particularly in CD8+ T cells.

The trial excluded patients who had a history of autoimmune disease or who were on systemic immunosuppression. Peripheral blood for TCR sequencing was drawn from every dose cohort at baseline, at cycle 4 day 1 and at cycle 7 day 1. Samples came from an open-label, multicenter, first-in-human phase I dose-escalation trial of ivuxolimab. Adults with locally advanced or metastatic head and neck squamous cell, hepatocellular, melanoma or renal cell carcinoma were enrolled in the trial. CD4+ and CD8+ T cells were sorted separately from peripheral blood before TCR sequencing. Its CDR3 holds 17 amino acids, cysteine through phenylalanine. Only CDR3 DNA is held: 51 bases, read in frame from base 1. For CDR1 and CDR2, the germline V gene lists KGHSH and LQKENI. The germline V end is reduced by 3 bases and the J end by 6 bases; junction bases left unmatched: 9. This clone was detected only once. Which antigen it targets is not known. The sample holds no much larger clone one base away, and base qualities are not on file.

The chain is made from TRBV18 and TRBJ2-2; 11 central nucleotides agree with TRBD2. The starting material was CD4+ or CD8+ T cells sorted from blood, obtained in a trial of the OX40 agonist ivuxolimab. This TCR was recovered from an adult with an advanced solid tumor such as melanoma, head and neck, liver or kidney cancer. This receptor carries the CDR3 CASSPTSGTMQAGELFF. The base sequence is TGTGCCAGCTCACCGACTAGCGGGACAATGCAGGCCGGGGAGCTGTTTTTT.